The 29 T cell receptor beta chains below come from one sample, sequenced in a study of OX40 agonist ivuxolimab in advanced cancers. The repertoire was sequenced with immunoSEQ multiplex PCR; TCRdb's copy has only in-frame clones and lacks some. The table lists about 71,000 clones, roughly nine tenths of them singletons. This material consisted of CD4+ or CD8+ T cells sorted from blood, taken in a trial of the OX40 agonist ivuxolimab. The receptor set was obtained from an adult with an advanced solid tumor such as melanoma, head and neck, liver or kidney cancer.

The chain has TRBV10-3 and TRBJ1-2; D is perhaps TRBD1 (6 bases). V lost 0 bases to trimming and J lost 4 bases, with 12 bases between them. This CDR3 is built from 15 residues. Per the germline V gene, CDR1 is ENHRY and CDR2 is SYGVKD. The CDR3 loop reads CAISESGGGSYGYTF. The DNA for the CDR3 is TGTGCCATCAGTGAGTCCGGGGGGGGCTCCTATGGCTACACCTTC.

For this clone: A far more abundant clone sits one base away, making this likely a read error. Other DNA sequences in this sample translate to the same CDR3. J is TRBJ2-7 and V is TRBV5-4; perhaps TRBD1 as D (5 bases). V lost 3 bases, J lost 3 bases, and 16 bases lay in between. This CDR3 is built from 15 residues. Germline assignment: CDR1 SGHNT and CDR2 YYREEE (reference sequence). DNA of the CDR3: TGTGCCAGCAGCTCGAGTATGGGGCAGGGCTACGAGCAGTACTTC. Translating it yields CASSSSMGQGYEQYF.

This clone has only one observation. The chain combines TRBV4-1 with TRBJ1-4; no clear D. Germline loops: CDR1 MGHRA, CDR2 YSYEKL. Trimming pared 0 bases from V and 5 bases from J, leaving 7 bases between. The CDR3 contains 14 residues. CDR3 residues: CASSQDSPNEKLFF. CDR3 coding DNA: TGCGCCAGCAGCCAAGATTCCCCGAATGAAAAACTGTTTTTT.

The chain recombines TRBV11-3 with TRBJ2-1; 10 bases agree with TRBD2. V lost 0 bases and J lost 0; bases outside the gene matches: 8. Germline V gene lookup returns CDR1 SGHNT and CDR2 YENEEA. This CDR3 is built from 19 residues. CDR3 DNA sequence: TGTGCCAGCAGCTTAGAAGGGACTAGCGCCCAGAGCTCCTACAATGAGCAGTTCTTC. This encodes CASSLEGTSAQSSYNEQFF.

The V call is TRBV28, the J call TRBJ1-5; no firm D call. This CDR3 region has 12 residues. Looked up from germline, CDR1 is MDHEN and CDR2 is SYDVKM. The V gene lost 3 bases and the J gene lost 4 bases, with 4 bases spanning the gap. This CDR3 is CASSFPNQPQHF. The CDR3 DNA is TGTGCCAGCAGTTTCCCTAATCAGCCCCAGCATTTT.

The chain couples TRBV5-1 to TRBJ2-1; TRBD1 agrees at 9 bases. J lost 8 bases, V lost 4 bases, and 7 bases had no gene match. This CDR3 spans 14 amino acids. Germline CDR1 is SGHRS and CDR2 is YFSETQ. CDR3 protein: CASSPGQGADEQFF. Here the CDR3 DNA reads TGCGCCAGCAGCCCGGGACAGGGTGCCGATGAGCAGTTCTTC.

V is TRBV9 and J is TRBJ2-2, with D possibly called TRBD1 or TRBD2 (5 bases each). The CDR3 runs 14 residues. The ends were cut back, 3 bases at V and 7 bases at J, with 13 bases in the middle. Germline CDR1 reads SGDLS; CDR2 reads YYNGEE. CDR3 residues: CASSGDGSIGELFF. The CDR3 DNA reads TGTGCCAGCAGCGGGGACGGCAGTATCGGGGAGCTGTTTTTT.

The chain employs TRBV7-9 and TRBJ2-5; either TRBD1 or TRBD2 may fit D (5 bases each). The CDR3 runs 14 residues. The V end lost 0 bases, the J end lost 3 bases, and 8 bases lay between the germline ends. From germline, CDR1 is SEHNR and CDR2 FQNEAQ (reference sequence). The CDR3 DNA follows: TGTGCCAGCAGCTTAGCGAGAGGGGAAGAGACCCAGTACTTC. It is translated as CASSLARGEETQYF.

This chain joins TRBV29-1 and TRBJ1-2; 8 bases align to TRBD1. The CDR3 spans 13 residues. V shed 5 bases, J shed 2 bases, and the junction held 4 bases outside the gene matches. Germline values: CDR1 SQVTM, CDR2 ANQGSEA. Here the CDR3 reads CSVPGQANYGYTF. In DNA form, the CDR3 reads TGCAGCGTTCCGGGACAGGCGAACTATGGCTACACCTTC. Drawing the rest from reference TRBV29-1 and TRBJ1-2, the complete variable domain is SAVISQKPSRDICQRGTSLTIQCQVDSQVTMMFWYRQQPGQSLTLIATANQGSEATYESGFVIDKFPISRPNLTFSTLTVSNMSPEDSSIYLCSVPGQANYGYTFGSGTRLTVV.

This clone was detected once. CDR3 nucleotides: TGTGCCAGTACAGGCGCCGGACCGAGGGCCCAGTACTTC. As protein: CASTGAGPRAQYF. The gene calls are TRBV6-1 and TRBJ2-5; D may be TRBD1 or TRBD2 (5 bases each). CDR1 is MNHNS and CDR2 is SASEGT in the germline V gene. V was trimmed by 9 bases and J by 9 bases, leaving 20 bases between them. CDR3 length: 13 residues.

Here the CDR3 reads CASSLNGVRGELFF. The CDR3 nucleotides are TGTGCCAGCAGTTTAAACGGGGTTCGCGGGGAGCTGTTTTTT. The chain links TRBV27 to TRBJ2-2; the D gene is possibly TRBD2 (5 bases). Germline V gene data show CDR1 as MNHEY and CDR2 as SMNVEV (reference sequence). The V gene lost 2 bases and the J gene lost 7 bases, with 11 bases spanning the gap. The CDR3 sequence is 14 residues long.

The V gene is TRBV28, the J gene TRBJ2-1; D call uncertain. Trimming shortened V by 2 bases and J by 9 bases, and 8 bases separated the two germline ends. From germline, CDR1 is MDHEN and CDR2 SYDVKM. This CDR3 spans 12 amino acids. CDR3 residues: CASSLGFGEQFF. CDR3 bases: TGTGCCAGCAGTTTAGGTTTCGGTGAGCAGTTCTTC.

V is TRBV6-4 and J is TRBJ2-3; 9 bases fit TRBD2. This CDR3 has 13 amino acids. The V segment lost 4 bases and the J segment 5 bases; nucleotides outside the gene matches: 1. Germline loops: CDR1 MRHNA, CDR2 SNTAGT. The CDR3 sequence is CASSASGEDTQYF. CDR3 nucleotide sequence: TGTGCCAGCAGTGCTAGCGGGGAAGATACGCAGTATTTT.

The genes are TRBV7-8 and TRBJ1-5; 7 bases map to TRBD1. The CDR3 is 15 residues long. The junction had 4 bases not matched to a gene; V was cut back by 1 base and J by 4 bases. Germline V gives CDR1 SGHVS, CDR2 FQNEAQ. CDR3 residues: CASSLEDRFNQPQHF. The DNA of the CDR3 is TGTGCCAGCAGCTTAGAGGACAGGTTTAATCAGCCCCAGCATTTT.

The gene calls are TRBV7-2 and TRBJ2-1, with D tentatively TRBD1 (5 bases). This CDR3 contains 14 residues. The V gene's germline CDR1 is SGHTA and CDR2 FQGNSA. Trimming cost V 0 bases and J 5 bases, with 8 bases left between them. The CDR3 loop reads CASSLAGVNNEQFF. Here the CDR3 DNA reads TGTGCCAGCAGCTTAGCAGGGGTCAACAATGAGCAGTTCTTC. The full variable domain, with the rest looked up from reference TRBV7-2 and TRBJ2-1, is GAGVSQSPSNKVTEKGKDVELRCDPISGHTALYWYRQSLGQGLEFLIYFQGNSAPDKSGLPSDRFSAERTGGSVSTLTIQRTQQEDSAVYLCASSLAGVNNEQFFGPGTRLTVL.

In this sample, this clone turned up a few times. The chain's CDR3 is CASSEPKGEGGELFF. The CDR3, as DNA: TGTGCCAGCAGTGAACCTAAGGGGGAAGGCGGGGAGCTGTTTTTT. This chain links TRBV6-1 with TRBJ2-2; possible D gene TRBD1, 6 bases. Germline V lookup: CDR1 MNHNS, CDR2 SASEGT. This CDR3 contains 15 residues. Trimming cost V 2 bases and J 7 bases, with 14 bases left between them.

The J gene is TRBJ2-7, the V gene TRBV27; maybe TRBD2 (5 bases). The CDR3 is 13 amino acids. The germline V and J ends were trimmed by 1 base and 6 bases, with 10 bases remaining between them. Per germline, CDR1 MNHEY and CDR2 SMNVEV (reference sequence). For the CDR3, the DNA is TGTGCCAGCAGTTTATATCGGGGAAGCGAGCAGTACTTC. Protein product: CASSLYRGSEQYF.

This chain joins TRBV28 and TRBJ2-7; D is uncertain. This CDR3 region has 11 residues. The germline V gene encodes CDR1 MDHEN and CDR2 SYDVKM. Trimming cost V 4 bases and J 6 bases, with 7 bases left between them. CDR3 region: CASSYISEQYF. CDR3 DNA: TGTGCCAGCAGTTACATAAGCGAGCAGTACTTC. Full variable domain (rest looked up from reference TRBV28 and TRBJ2-7): DVKVTQSSRYLVKRTGEKVFLECVQDMDHENMFWYRQDPGLGLRLIYFSYDVKMKEKGDIPEGYSVSREKKERFSLILESASTNQTSMYLCASSYISEQYFGPGTRLTVT.

This clone was seen just once. The chain is built from TRBV27 and TRBJ1-2; D is ambiguous. Per the germline V gene, CDR1 is MNHEY and CDR2 is SMNVEV (reference sequence). Trimming took off 2 bases at V and 0 bases at J, with 10 bases between the two ends. This CDR3 region has 15 residues. The CDR3 reads CASSLEPTTNYGYTF. The CDR3 DNA reads as TGTGCCAGCAGTTTAGAGCCCACTACTAACTATGGCTACACCTTC.

This chain links TRBV5-1 with TRBJ2-4; tentative D call: TRBD2 (7 bases). The CDR3 consists of 16 residues. CDR1 SGHRS and CDR2 YFSETQ come from the germline V gene. V was pared by 0 bases and J by 7 bases, with 17 bases between. CDR3 sequence: CASSLARGALGNIQYF. Here the CDR3 DNA reads TGCGCCAGCAGCTTGGCCCGGGGGGCCTTGGGGAACATTCAGTACTTC.

V and J are TRBV19 and TRBJ1-1, with D unclear. This CDR3 is 13 amino acids long. Germline-derived CDR1 and CDR2 are LNHDA and SQIVND (reference sequence). Trimming took off 6 bases at V and 0 bases at J, with 8 bases between the two ends. The CDR3 DNA sequence: TGTGCCAGTAGGGGAGCCTTGAACACTGAAGCTTTCTTT. Translated: CASRGALNTEAFF. The full variable domain, rest sourced from reference TRBV19 and TRBJ1-1, is DGGITQSPKYLFRKEGQNVTLSCEQNLNHDAMYWYRQDPGQGLRLIYYSQIVNDFQKGDIAEGYSVSREKKESFPLTVTSAQKNPTAFYLCASRGALNTEAFFGQGTRLTVV.

V gene TRBV9 combines with J gene TRBJ2-5; D could derive from TRBD1 or TRBD2 (6 bases each). Germline V gene sequence: CDR1 SGDLS, CDR2 YYNGEE. The CDR3 extends over 15 amino acids. V gave up 0 bases and J gave up 2 bases, with 11 bases separating them. CDR3 amino acids: CASSVEGGGQETQYF. Here the CDR3 DNA reads TGTGCCAGCAGCGTAGAGGGGGGAGGTCAAGAGACCCAGTACTTC.

The genes are TRBV5-6 and TRBJ1-1; TRBD1 might be the D (6 bases). Germline CDR1 reads SGHDT; CDR2 reads YYEEEE. V was clipped by 3 bases and J by 8 bases, with 14 bases between them. There are 13 residues in the CDR3. The CDR3 reads CASSSNPGTEAFF. DNA for the CDR3: TGTGCCAGCAGCTCTAATCCGGGGACAGAAGCTTTCTTT.

The rearrangement uses TRBV7-9 and TRBJ2-1, with 7 bases lining up with TRBD2. The junction had 11 bases not matched to a gene; V was cut back by 5 bases and J by 4 bases. Germline-derived CDR1 and CDR2 are SEHNR and FQNEAQ (reference sequence). The CDR3 totals 16 residues. As DNA, the CDR3 is TGTGCCAGCAGCCCAGAGGGCGGGACTACATACAATGAGCAGTTCTTC. It codes for CASSPEGGTTYNEQFF.

This clone was seen a single time. The chain links TRBV4-1 to TRBJ2-5, with 8 bases identical to TRBD2. The CDR3 extends over 14 amino acids. Germline values: CDR1 MGHRA, CDR2 YSYEKL. J was trimmed by 1 base and V by 10 bases; bases with no gene match: 8. The CDR3 here is CATSSGRRQETQYF. The CDR3 DNA reads TGCGCCACCTCTAGCGGGCGACGCCAAGAGACCCAGTACTTC.

This chain uses TRBV28 with TRBJ1-1; D gene ambiguous. V lost 6 bases and J 4 bases, leaving 12 bases between the germline ends. CDR1 is MDHEN and CDR2 is SYDVKM in the germline V gene. CDR3 size: 13 residues. The CDR3 region has the DNA TGTGCCAGCAGACAGATATTGGGCACTGAAGCTTTCTTT. Protein product: CASRQILGTEAFF.

This clone was counted between two and nine times. The chain recombines TRBV28 with TRBJ2-7, with a possible D match to TRBD1 (6 bases). Per germline, CDR1 MDHEN and CDR2 SYDVKM. Deletions cut 3 bases from V and 2 bases from J, with 11 bases between. This CDR3 is 14 amino acids long. The CDR3 loop reads CASSFFGGPYEQYF. The CDR3 DNA reads TGTGCCAGCAGTTTCTTTGGGGGCCCCTACGAGCAGTACTTC.

The chain recombines TRBV4-2 with TRBJ2-7; D remains unclear. Deletions cut 0 bases from V and 2 bases from J, with 5 bases between. Germline lookup yields CDR1 LGHNA and CDR2 YNFKEQ. The CDR3 runs 13 residues. The CDR3 spells CASSQDATYEQYF. CDR3 sequence (DNA): TGTGCCAGCAGCCAAGATGCCACCTACGAGCAGTACTTC.

J is TRBJ1-4 and V is TRBV11-2, with 10 nucleotides matching TRBD1. The CDR3 sequence is 18 residues long. Germline V lookup: CDR1 SGHAT, CDR2 FQNNGV. Losses at the gene ends were 4 bases for V and 0 bases for J; bases not matched to a gene: 8. Here the CDR3 DNA reads TGTGCCAGCAGCTCCTTCTTTGGGACAGGGGCAACTAATGAAAAACTGTTTTTT. Translated, it gives CASSSFFGTGATNEKLFF.